Following are 20 T cell receptor beta chains from one sample sequenced in a study of blood T cell repertoires in COVID-19. Produced via immunoSEQ multiplex PCR; TCRdb's table is partial and in-frame only. The table includes 250,000 to 350,000 clones, around nine tenths detected once. Sequencing was carried out using peripheral blood. All receptors derive from a woman in her 40s who had recovered from COVID-19.

V gene TRBV30 combines with J gene TRBJ2-1; a possible D gene is TRBD2 (5 bases). Germline assignment: CDR1 GTSNPN and CDR2 SVGIG (reference sequence). The CDR3 is 14 amino acids. V lost 5 bases to trimming and J lost 0 bases, with 11 bases between them. The CDR3 protein is CAWGTRISYNEQFF. The DNA of the CDR3 is TGTGCCTGGGGTACTAGAATCTCCTACAATGAGCAGTTCTTC.

The chain recombines TRBV27 with TRBJ2-1; 9 bases are a match to TRBD2. J gave up 10 bases and V 6 bases, and 19 bases lay outside the gene matches. CDR1 and CDR2 (germline): MNHEY, SMNVEV (reference sequence). The CDR3 covers 17 residues. In DNA form, the CDR3 reads TGTGCCAGCAGGATTAGTACAGGGCTAGCGGGAATTCAGGAGCAGTTCTTC. Residues: CASRISTGLAGIQEQFF.

V gene TRBV11-2 combines with J gene TRBJ1-2, with a tentative D call TRBD1 (6 bases). Germline CDR1 reads SGHAT; CDR2 reads FQNNGV. Trimming removed 3 bases from V and 6 bases from J, with 17 bases in between. The CDR3 has 15 amino acids. The CDR3: CASSLGQGRVDGYTF. In DNA, the CDR3 is TGTGCCAGCAGCTTGGGCCAGGGGCGCGTTGATGGCTACACCTTC. Using reference TRBV11-2 and TRBJ1-2 for the parts outside the CDR3, the full variable domain is EAGVAQSPRYKIIEKRQSVAFWCNPISGHATLYWYQQILGQGPKLLIQFQNNGVVDDSQLPKDRFSAERLKGVDSTLKIQPAKLEDSAVYLCASSLGQGRVDGYTFGSGTRLTVV.

The rearrangement joins TRBV27 to TRBJ2-2; the match to TRBD1 covers 9 bases. This CDR3 has 15 residues. Germline V gene sequence: CDR1 MNHEY, CDR2 SMNVEV (reference sequence). With V trimmed by 6 bases and J by 6 bases, 8 bases remained unmatched. The CDR3 sequence is CASRETGGWAGELFF. The CDR3, as DNA: TGTGCCAGCAGGGAGACAGGGGGTTGGGCCGGGGAGCTGTTTTTT.

The chain recombines TRBV14 with TRBJ1-2, with D hard to call. This CDR3 comprises 15 residues. The germline CDR1 and CDR2 sequences are SGHDN and FVKESK. V lost 0 bases and J 8 bases, leaving 16 bases between the germline ends. CDR3 region: CASSQDLVGVRGYTF. The CDR3 coding sequence is TGTGCCAGCAGCCAAGATCTTGTCGGGGTGCGAGGCTACACCTTC.

This clone was observed once. V gene TRBV3-1 (or the pseudogene TRBV3-2) combines with J gene TRBJ2-7; TRBD2 matches at 10 bases. In germline, CDR1 is LGHDT, CDR2 YNNKEL (reference sequence). This CDR3 spans 19 amino acids. V lost 3 bases, J lost 2 bases, and 16 bases stayed unmatched. CDR3 nucleotides: TGTGCCAGCAGCCACAATCCCATGGGCGGGACTAGCGATACCTACGAGCAGTACTTC. Amino acids: CASSHNPMGGTSDTYEQYF.

The chain links TRBV25-1 to TRBJ1-4; 7 bases are a match to TRBD1. V gave up 8 bases and J gave up 6 bases; unmatched junction bases: 6. This CDR3 region has 13 residues. CDR1 is MGHDK and CDR2 is SYGVNS in the germline V gene. In DNA, the CDR3 is TGTGCCAGCCAATCCGGGACAGATGAAAAACTGTTTTTT. It translates to CASQSGTDEKLFF. The full variable domain, completed using reference TRBV25-1 and TRBJ1-4, is EADIYQTPRYLVIGTGKKITLECSQTMGHDKMYWYQQDPGMELHLIHYSYGVNSTEKGDLSSESTVSRIRTEHFPLTLESARPSHTSQYLCASQSGTDEKLFFGSGTQLSVL.

The gene calls are TRBV2 and TRBJ1-1, with 7 bases aligning to TRBD1. The CDR3 is made up of 13 amino acids. V gave up 6 bases and J gave up 8 bases; unmatched junction bases: 9. The germline CDR1 and CDR2 sequences are SNHLY and FYNNEI. The DNA of the CDR3 is TGTGCCAGCAGCCTACCGCGGACAGGAGAAGCTTTCTTT. Its translation: CASSLPRTGEAFF.

J is TRBJ1-1 and V is TRBV27; D is unclear. V was shortened by 7 bases and J by 4 bases, with 19 bases between the two germline ends. This CDR3 has 15 residues. Germline values: CDR1 MNHEY, CDR2 SMNVEV (reference sequence). DNA for the CDR3: TGTGCCAGCACCCAACTGGGCGGGAGAGGCACTGAAGCTTTCTTT. Translation gives CASTQLGGRGTEAFF.

The chain uses TRBV5-6 and TRBJ1-1, with unresolved D. The V end lost 4 bases, the J end lost 2 bases, and 9 bases lay between the germline ends. The CDR3 contains 13 residues. Germline lookup yields CDR1 SGHDT and CDR2 YYEEEE. CDR3 residues: CASSTRGNTEAFF. CDR3 in DNA: TGTGCCAGCAGCACCCGGGGAAACACTGAAGCTTTCTTT.

The genes are TRBV5-1 and TRBJ2-1, with 7 bases aligning to TRBD2. CDR1 SGHRS and CDR2 YFSETQ come from the germline V gene. The CDR3 consists of 13 residues. J was trimmed by 8 bases and V by 3 bases; bases with no gene match: 5. CDR3 sequence (DNA): TGCGCCAGCAGCTCAGGGACTACCTATGAGCAGTTCTTC. Protein product: CASSSGTTYEQFF.

The chain combines TRBV15 with TRBJ2-2; 10 bases match TRBD1. CDR3 length equals 16 residues. Trimming removed 2 bases from V and 5 bases from J; junction bases left unmatched: 5. The V gene's germline CDR1 is LNHNV and CDR2 YYDKDF (reference sequence). This CDR3 is CATSRKTGGGTGELFF. Here the CDR3 DNA reads TGTGCCACCAGCAGAAAGACAGGGGGCGGGACCGGGGAGCTGTTTTTT.

The V and J genes are TRBV4-1 and TRBJ2-1; 7 positions agree with TRBD2. The CDR3 is made up of 20 amino acids. The ends lost 0 bases at V and 0 bases at J; junction bases unmatched: 14. From germline, CDR1 is MGHRA and CDR2 YSYEKL. CDR3 loop: CASSQEFPLADRSSYNEQFF. Written as DNA, the CDR3 is TGCGCCAGCAGCCAAGAATTTCCGCTAGCGGACCGGAGCTCCTACAATGAGCAGTTCTTC.

The genes are TRBV5-4 and TRBJ2-1; 9 positions match TRBD2. Germline CDR1 is SGHNT and CDR2 is YYREEE (reference sequence). V gave up 1 base and J gave up 5 bases; unmatched junction bases: 4. This CDR3 region has 15 residues. The CDR3 region has the DNA TGTGCCAGCAGCTTGCTGGCGGGAGGGGACAATGAGCAGTTCTTC. Translation: CASSLLAGGDNEQFF.

The rearrangement links TRBV27 to TRBJ2-3; weak D call: TRBD2 (6 bases). The CDR3 contains 15 residues. Germline lookup yields CDR1 MNHEY and CDR2 SMNVEV (reference sequence). Trimming took 3 bases from V and 1 from J, leaving 11 bases between them. CDR3 residues: CASSFMVAGTDTQYF. CDR3 sequence (DNA): TGTGCCAGCAGTTTCATGGTAGCGGGCACAGATACGCAGTATTTT.

The chain links TRBV10-3 to TRBJ2-1; tentatively, D is TRBD1 (6 bases). The CDR3 has 14 residues. Trimming removed 3 bases at V and 8 bases at J, with 14 bases between. Germline CDR1 is ENHRY and CDR2 is SYGVKD. The CDR3 reads CAISDQGNVDEQFF. The CDR3 DNA sequence: TGTGCCATCAGTGACCAGGGGAACGTGGATGAGCAGTTCTTC.

By frequency in the sample, this clone is medium-sized. The chain links TRBV13 to TRBJ2-7, with unresolved D. The CDR3 loop spans 14 amino acids. CDR1 and CDR2 (germline): PRHDT, FYEKMQ (reference sequence). The V end lost 3 bases, the J end lost 6 bases, and 15 bases lay between the germline ends. The CDR3 nucleotides read TGTGCCAGCAGCTTGGTCATATCCCCCAGCGAGCAGTACTTC. Translated: CASSLVISPSEQYF. Filled out from reference TRBV13 and TRBJ2-7, the complete variable domain reads AAGVIQSPRHLIKEKRETATLKCYPIPRHDTVYWYQQGPGQDPQFLISFYEKMQSDKGSIPDRFSAQQFSDYHSELNMSSLELGDSALYFCASSLVISPSEQYFGPGTRLTVT.

V gene TRBV6-5 combines with J gene TRBJ2-3; 9 nucleotides match TRBD2. The V segment lost 5 bases and the J segment 1 base; nucleotides outside the gene matches: 4. There are 15 residues in the CDR3. The germline CDR1 and CDR2 sequences are MNHEY and SVGAGI. In nucleotides, the CDR3 is TGTGCCAGCAGTCAGACTAGCGGAGGCACAGATACGCAGTATTTT. Amino acids: CASSQTSGGTDTQYF.

The genes are TRBV5-4 and TRBJ2-7; 8 bases line up with TRBD1. V was pared by 4 bases and J by 2 bases, with 5 bases of the junction left unmatched. CDR3 length: 14 amino acids. Germline V gene sequence: CDR1 SGHNT, CDR2 YYREEE (reference sequence). In DNA form, the CDR3 reads TGTGCCAGCAGCCCGGGACAGGAAACCTACGAGCAGTACTTC. Translating it yields CASSPGQETYEQYF.

The chain carries TRBV6-6 and TRBJ2-7; TRBD1 matches 9 bases. V trimming: 8 bases; J trimming: 3 bases; junction bases outside the gene matches: 5. Per the germline V gene, CDR1 is MNHNY and CDR2 is SVGAGI (reference sequence). There are 13 residues in the CDR3. CDR3: CASGGQGGYEQYF. The CDR3 DNA reads TGTGCCAGCGGGGGACAGGGAGGCTACGAGCAGTACTTC.